The rows below give T cell receptor beta chains drawn from one sample of a study of blood T cell repertoires in COVID-19. The protocol was immunoSEQ multiplex PCR, while the TCRdb copy is restricted to in-frame clones and leaves out a portion. Altogether about 270,000 clones are present, about 82% being singletons, with the ten largest covering 5% to 7%. Sequenced: peripheral blood. All receptors derive from a woman older than 75 with COVID-19, enrolled during active disease. CDR3s include the opening cysteine and the closing phenylalanine or tryptophan. A clone size is listed for some rows: how often the clone was seen (once, few, many), or a class if it is expanded.

V gene: TRBV18
J gene: TRBJ1-6
clone size: few
CDR3 protein: CASSPAGTVNSPLHF

V gene: TRBV5-4
J gene: TRBJ1-2
clone size: NA
CDR3 protein: CASSLRSEGVYGYTF

V gene: TRBV28
J gene: TRBJ2-7
clone size: NA
CDR3 protein: CASSSSRDRIYEQYF

V gene: TRBV14
J gene: TRBJ1-4
clone size: NA
CDR3 protein: CASSQALTGTNEKLFF

V gene: TRBV12-3/TRBV12-4
J gene: TRBJ1-1
clone size: NA
CDR3 protein: CATSTLNTEAFF

V gene: TRBV6-5
J gene: TRBJ1-3
clone size: NA
CDR3 protein: CASSYAGNSGNTIYF

V gene: TRBV7-2
J gene: TRBJ2-7
clone size: NA
CDR3 protein: CASSLQGPAPYDQYF

V gene: TRBV9
J gene: TRBJ1-4
clone size: once
CDR3 protein: CASSARQGATNEKLFF

V gene: TRBV11-3
J gene: TRBJ1-2
clone size: NA
CDR3 protein: CASSFYGDGYTF

V gene: TRBV7-9
J gene: TRBJ1-3
clone size: NA
CDR3 protein: CASSSPGVSSGNTIYF

V gene: TRBV7-2
J gene: TRBJ2-1
clone size: NA
CDR3 protein: CASSPSGASSYNEQFF

V gene: TRBV2
J gene: TRBJ1-2
clone size: once
CDR3 protein: CASRQGARGYTF

V gene: TRBV19
J gene: TRBJ2-7
clone size: NA
CDR3 protein: CASSNIGGGSYEQYF

V gene: TRBV7-9
J gene: TRBJ1-4
clone size: NA
CDR3 protein: CASSYGQGAGEKLFF

V gene: TRBV28
J gene: TRBJ1-2
clone size: NA
CDR3 protein: CASFSGQGGYTF

V gene: TRBV9
J gene: TRBJ2-2
clone size: NA
CDR3 protein: CASSKTGYPNTGELFF

V gene: TRBV29-1
J gene: TRBJ1-1
clone size: NA
CDR3 protein: CSVRQGAAEAFF

V gene: TRBV2
J gene: TRBJ2-1
clone size: NA
CDR3 protein: CASSLYNEQFF

V gene: TRBV5-1
J gene: TRBJ1-5
clone size: once
CDR3 protein: CASSLYGGSNQPQHF

V gene: TRBV5-8
J gene: TRBJ1-5
clone size: few
CDR3 protein: CASSFRGYNQPQHF

V gene: TRBV4-2
J gene: TRBJ2-3
clone size: NA
CDR3 protein: CASSLGTSGGVGDTQYF

V gene: TRBV28
J gene: TRBJ1-5
clone size: NA
CDR3 protein: CASSLGQDNQPQHF

V gene: TRBV7-2
J gene: TRBJ2-7
clone size: NA
CDR3 protein: CASSGQGADEQYF

V gene: TRBV19
J gene: TRBJ1-1
clone size: NA
CDR3 protein: CASSMAGGYTEAFF

V gene: TRBV6-1
J gene: TRBJ1-1
clone size: NA
CDR3 protein: CASSEDRVAEAFF

V gene: TRBV5-4
J gene: TRBJ1-2
clone size: NA
CDR3 protein: CASSQGSTNYGYTF

V gene: TRBV6-6
J gene: TRBJ1-1
clone size: NA
CDR3 protein: CASSYSGGDTEAFF

V gene: TRBV18
J gene: TRBJ2-5
clone size: once
CDR3 protein: CASSPGSGTQETQYF

V gene: TRBV28
J gene: TRBJ1-1
clone size: NA
CDR3 protein: CASTIVNTEAFF

V gene: TRBV29-1
J gene: TRBJ1-3
clone size: NA
CDR3 protein: CSVEGTTSGNTIYF

V gene: TRBV7-9
J gene: TRBJ2-5
clone size: NA
CDR3 protein: CASSLIAYQETQYF

V gene: TRBV6-1
J gene: TRBJ2-5
clone size: NA
CDR3 protein: CASSERWDRLQETQYF

V gene: TRBV7-2
J gene: TRBJ2-5
clone size: NA
CDR3 protein: CASSLQRTSSETQYF

V gene: TRBV28
J gene: TRBJ1-4
clone size: NA
CDR3 protein: CASSTRQGGREKLFF

V gene: TRBV6-5
J gene: TRBJ2-1
clone size: NA
CDR3 protein: CASSLTSFREQFF

V gene: TRBV10-3
J gene: TRBJ1-2
clone size: once
CDR3 protein: CAISEQGVGYTF

V gene: TRBV27
J gene: TRBJ2-1
clone size: NA
CDR3 protein: CASRPGQGAYNEQFF

V gene: TRBV15
J gene: TRBJ2-1
clone size: once
CDR3 protein: CATSRAPSSGGAGEQFF

V gene: TRBV12-3/TRBV12-4
J gene: TRBJ1-2
clone size: few
CDR3 protein: CASSPNVGGYTF

V gene: TRBV5-5
J gene: TRBJ2-3
clone size: NA
CDR3 protein: CASSLVAGLFADTQYF

V gene: TRBV5-6
J gene: TRBJ2-1
clone size: once
CDR3 protein: CASSLVPEDRGFSEQFF

V gene: TRBV27
J gene: TRBJ2-6
clone size: NA
CDR3 protein: CASSLFSRTGGTGANVLTF

V gene: TRBV2
J gene: TRBJ1-5
clone size: NA
CDR3 protein: CASTGQGGQPQHF

V gene: TRBV7-2
J gene: TRBJ1-2
clone size: NA
CDR3 protein: CASSLDGGRTYGYTF

V gene: TRBV5-1
J gene: TRBJ1-4
clone size: NA
CDR3 protein: CASSPFAGEKLFF

V gene: TRBV7-2
J gene: TRBJ1-5
clone size: NA
CDR3 protein: CASSPSGGNQPQHF

V gene: TRBV28
J gene: TRBJ2-4
clone size: NA
CDR3 protein: CASSLAPGANIQYF

V gene: TRBV5-4
J gene: TRBJ1-5
clone size: NA
CDR3 protein: CASSLEGEQYNQPQHF

V gene: TRBV7-8
J gene: TRBJ1-5
clone size: few
CDR3 protein: CASSLHRSSNQPQHF

V gene: TRBV28
J gene: TRBJ1-5
clone size: NA
CDR3 protein: CASSLFQGTGQSNQPQHF

V gene: TRBV24-1
J gene: TRBJ2-2
clone size: NA
CDR3 protein: CATNAGGHTNTGELFF

V gene: TRBV19
J gene: TRBJ2-2
clone size: NA
CDR3 protein: CASSGGQGAATGELFF

V gene: TRBV28
J gene: TRBJ1-6
clone size: NA
CDR3 protein: CASSSGTGAKGAPLHF

V gene: TRBV28
J gene: TRBJ2-3
clone size: NA
CDR3 protein: CASSPTGRDTDTQYF